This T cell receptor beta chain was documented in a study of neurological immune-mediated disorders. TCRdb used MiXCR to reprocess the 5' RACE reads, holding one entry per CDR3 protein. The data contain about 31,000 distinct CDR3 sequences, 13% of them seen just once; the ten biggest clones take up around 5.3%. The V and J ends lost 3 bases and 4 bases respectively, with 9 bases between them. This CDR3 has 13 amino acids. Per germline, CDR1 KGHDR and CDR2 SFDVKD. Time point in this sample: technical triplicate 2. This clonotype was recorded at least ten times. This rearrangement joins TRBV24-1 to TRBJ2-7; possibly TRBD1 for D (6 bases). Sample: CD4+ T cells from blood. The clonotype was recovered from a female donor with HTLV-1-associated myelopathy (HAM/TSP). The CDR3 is CATSDPDSYEQYF. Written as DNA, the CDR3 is TGTGCCACCAGTGATCCGGACAGTTACGAGCAGTACTTC.